This is a list of T cell receptor beta chains from one sample in a study of T cell repertoires in cytomegalovirus infection. Via MiXCR, TCRdb re-called the reads, giving one row per CDR3 protein. The table includes hundreds of thousands of distinct CDR3 sequences, approximately 32% detected once. The material sequenced was PBMCs. All receptors derive from a human donor in good health (CMV status not recorded). Some clones in this sample may be carry-over from other donors' samples. Each CDR3 is given with its conserved first and last residue. D genes are given only for firm matches. Some rows have no size entry. The others give once, few or many, or a class for an expanded clone.

d_call j_call clone_size v_call cdr3_nt cdr3_aa
. TRBJ2-7 . TRBV5-3 TGTGCCAGCAGCTTGGCCAGTCGGAAAGCCTACGAGCAGTACTTC CASSLASRKAYEQYF
TRBD1 TRBJ1-5 few TRBV6-1 TGTGCCAGCGGCGGACAGGGGAATCAGCCCCAGCATTTT CASGGQGNQPQHF
TRBD2 TRBJ2-7 . TRBV7-2 TGTGCCAGAATGGGACTAGCGGCTTTCGATCAGTACTTC CARMGLAAFDQYF
. TRBJ1-1 few TRBV27 TGTGCCAGTGCTCGGGGCCCCGGTATGAACACTGAAGCTTTCTTT CASARGPGMNTEAFF
. TRBJ2-2 many TRBV7-2 TGTGCCAGCAGCTTATTTACAGAACCGAACACCGGGGAGCTGTTTTTT CASSLFTEPNTGELFF
TRBD1 TRBJ2-1 few TRBV11-1 TGTGCCAGCAGCTCAGACAGGGTCGTATTGATCAATGAGCAGTTCTTC CASSSDRVVLINEQFF
TRBD2 TRBJ2-5 few TRBV4-2 TGTGCCAGCAGCCAAGAACCAGCGGGGGGACAAGAGACCCAGTACTTC CASSQEPAGGQETQYF
TRBD1 TRBJ1-5 . TRBV7-9 TGTGCCAGCAGCTTAGGGACAGGGAAATACAATCAGCCCCAGCATTTT CASSLGTGKYNQPQHF
. TRBJ2-3 . TRBV19 TGTGCCAGTAGTATAACTCAACAGACAGATACGCAGTATTTT CASSITQQTDTQYF
TRBD1 TRBJ2-2 . TRBV11-1 TGTGCCAGCAGCTCTTTCGAGGGCAGGGGGCGTAACGGGGGGCTGTTTTTT CASSSFEGRGRNGGLFF
TRBD1 TRBJ1-5 few TRBV7-9 TGTGCCAGCAGCGCCGGGCTAACAGGGGACCAGCCCCAGCATTTT CASSAGLTGDQPQHF
TRBD1 TRBJ2-3 many TRBV10-3 TGTGCCATCAGTGAGGAACAGGGGTGGGCAGATACGCAGTATTTT CAISEEQGWADTQYF
. TRBJ2-5 . TRBV15 TGTGCCACCAGCAGAGCCAGGGGCGAGACCCAGTACTTC CATSRARGETQYF
TRBD1 TRBJ1-4 few TRBV20-1 TGCAGTGCTAGAGGTGGCGGGACAGGGGGGCCTAATGAAAAACTGTTTTTT CSARGGGTGGPNEKLFF
. TRBJ2-5 . TRBV11-2 TGTGCCAGCAGCACCGACAGTTCCCAAGAGACCCAGTACTTC CASSTDSSQETQYF
TRBD1 TRBJ1-1 . TRBV11-2 TGTTCCAGCAGCCCCTGGGACAGGGGTAGGACGGAAGCTTTCTTT CSSSPWDRGRTEAFF
TRBD2 TRBJ2-5 few TRBV5-1 TGCGCCAGCAGCTCTCCGACTAGCGGGGGGGAAGAGACCCAGTACTTC CASSSPTSGGEETQYF
. TRBJ1-1 . TRBV5-1 TGCGCCAGCAGCTTTGGGGTAAAGGGCACTGAAGCTTTCTTT CASSFGVKGTEAFF